One and the same sample provided the 24 T cell receptor beta chains below, sequenced in a study of blood T cell repertoires in COVID-19. TCRdb's table, derived via immunoSEQ multiplex PCR, lists solely in-frame clones and lacks some. The profile covers about 28,000 clones, with approximately 86% appearing a single time and roughly 5% taken by the ten largest. Sequencing was carried out using peripheral blood. Receptors originate from a man in his sixties with active COVID-19.

This chain joins TRBV15 and TRBJ1-2, with D tentatively TRBD1 (6 bases). The CDR3 is made up of 15 amino acids. The germline CDR1 and CDR2 sequences are LNHNV and YYDKDF (reference sequence). V dropped 0 bases and J dropped 5 bases, with 13 bases sitting between them. The CDR3 DNA is TGTGCCACCAGCAGAGAGCTCGACAGGCCGTATGGCTACACCTTC. It is translated as CATSRELDRPYGYTF. Looking up the rest from reference TRBV15 and TRBJ1-2 gives the full variable domain: DAMVIQNPRYQVTQFGKPVTLSCSQTLNHNVMYWYQQKSSQAPKLLFHYYDKDFNNEADTPDNFQSRRPNTSFCFLDIRSPGLGDTAMYLCATSRELDRPYGYTFGSGTRLTVV.

The chain links TRBV7-3 to TRBJ2-7, with TRBD2 identical over 10 bases. The length of the CDR3 is 17 residues. Germline CDR1 SGHTA, CDR2 FQGTGA. V dropped 4 bases and J dropped 3; count of bases not matched to a gene: 12. In DNA form, the CDR3 reads TGTGCCAGCAGCTCGGCGCCTAGGACTAGCGGCAACTACGAGCAGTACTTC. Its protein is CASSSAPRTSGNYEQYF.

The chain is built from TRBV27 and TRBJ2-1, with TRBD2 matching over 9 bases. CDR3 size: 16 residues. With 3 bases clipped from V and 7 bases from J, the junction kept 10 bases outside the gene matches. Germline values: CDR1 MNHEY, CDR2 SMNVEV (reference sequence). The CDR3 coding sequence is TGTGCCAGCAGTTTTGGCGGGACTAGCCGGGTGAATGAGCAGTTCTTC. Amino acids: CASSFGGTSRVNEQFF.

This chain uses TRBV5-1 with TRBJ1-2; the D gene is possibly TRBD1 (6 bases). CDR3 size: 12 residues. V was pared by 3 bases and J by 10 bases, with 13 bases between. CDR1 is SGHRS, CDR2 YFSETQ, per germline. In nucleotides, the CDR3 is TGCGCCAGCAGCTCCCCGACAGGAAACTACACCTTC. Translation: CASSSPTGNYTF.

V usage is TRBV28 and J usage is TRBJ1-1; D not resolved. Germline loops: CDR1 MDHEN, CDR2 SYDVKM. CDR3 length equals 14 residues. Trimming cost V 2 bases and J 2 bases, with 9 bases left between them. This CDR3 reads CASSLERRNTEAFF. Here the CDR3 DNA reads TGTGCCAGCAGTTTAGAGAGGCGAAACACTGAAGCTTTCTTT.

V is TRBV14 and J is TRBJ2-7, with 9 bases matching TRBD2. The V gene's germline CDR1 is SGHDN and CDR2 FVKESK. Trimming took 5 bases from V and 2 from J; bases not matched to a gene: 4. CDR3 length equals 14 residues. The CDR3 is CASSIKRGAYEQYF. The DNA of the CDR3 is TGTGCCAGCAGCATCAAGCGGGGGGCCTACGAGCAGTACTTC.

CDR3 sequence (DNA): TGTGCCAGCAGTTTACCCAACTACGAGCAGTACTTC. This sequence encodes CASSLPNYEQYF. This chain connects TRBV28 to TRBJ2-7; no reliable D call. The V end was cut by 2 bases, the J end by 3 bases, with 5 bases between. The length of the CDR3 is 12 residues. From germline, CDR1 is MDHEN and CDR2 SYDVKM.

The V call is TRBV19, the J call TRBJ1-2; 7 nucleotides match TRBD1. J was trimmed by 3 bases and V by 3 bases; bases with no gene match: 4. Germline V CDR1 and CDR2: LNHDA, SQIVND (reference sequence). This CDR3 has 14 amino acids. CDR3: CASSIEGGHYGYTF. The CDR3 DNA follows: TGTGCCAGTAGTATCGAAGGGGGCCACTATGGCTACACCTTC.

The V and J genes are TRBV10-1 and TRBJ1-1; D uncertain. CDR1 is WNHNN and CDR2 is SYGVQD in the germline V gene (reference sequence). Trimming removed 4 bases from V and 2 bases from J, with 8 bases in between. The CDR3 extends over 13 amino acids. CDR3 in amino acids: CASSVQINTEAFF. The CDR3 nucleotides are TGCGCCAGCAGTGTACAAATTAACACTGAAGCTTTCTTT.

V usage is TRBV15 and J usage is TRBJ1-6; 7 nucleotides align to TRBD1. Trimming removed 3 bases from V and 0 bases from J; junction bases left unmatched: 17. The CDR3 covers 21 residues. Germline V gives CDR1 LNHNV, CDR2 YYDKDF (reference sequence). The CDR3 loop is CATSRDPPDREQGSYNSPLHF. The CDR3 region has the DNA TGTGCCACCAGCAGGGACCCACCCGACAGGGAACAAGGCTCCTATAATTCACCCCTCCACTTT. The complete variable domain, with remaining parts taken from reference TRBV15 and TRBJ1-6, reads DAMVIQNPRYQVTQFGKPVTLSCSQTLNHNVMYWYQQKSSQAPKLLFHYYDKDFNNEADTPDNFQSRRPNTSFCFLDIRSPGLGDTAMYLCATSRDPPDREQGSYNSPLHFGNGTRLTVT.

This clone has just a few counts. The CDR3: CAWMWTGGGYTF. CDR3 coding DNA: TGTGCCTGGATGTGGACGGGGGGTGGCTACACCTTC. The V and J genes are TRBV30 and TRBJ1-2; TRBD1 might be the D (5 bases). CDR1 and CDR2 from the germline V gene are GTSNPN and SVGIG (reference sequence). The CDR3 is made up of 12 amino acids. V shed 4 bases and J shed 7 bases, with 13 bases lying between them.

J is TRBJ1-2 and V is TRBV7-9, with 8 bases fitting TRBD1. The CDR3 is 14 residues long. J gave up 5 bases and V 5 bases, and 7 bases lay outside the gene matches. The germline V gene has CDR1 SEHNR and CDR2 FQNEAQ (reference sequence). Here the CDR3 reads CASSRDRQMYGYTF. The CDR3 DNA reads as TGTGCCAGCAGCCGGGACAGGCAAATGTATGGCTACACCTTC.

This chain connects TRBV5-6 to TRBJ1-2; 9 positions agree with TRBD1. J gave up 4 bases and V 4 bases, and 8 bases lay outside the gene matches. The CDR3 is 15 residues long. Germline-derived CDR1 and CDR2 are SGHDT and YYEEEE. DNA of the CDR3: TGTGCCAGCAGCGCGACAGGGGGAAGTGGCTATGGCTACACCTTC. As protein: CASSATGGSGYGYTF.

In this sample, this clone turned up a few times. The chain links TRBV5-4 to TRBJ2-7; D possibly corresponds to TRBD2 (6 bases). The germline V gene encodes CDR1 SGHNT and CDR2 YYREEE (reference sequence). V was pared by 5 bases and J by 0 bases, with 9 bases between. There are 13 residues in the CDR3. The CDR3 DNA reads TGTGCCAGCAGTCGGGGGAGCTCCTACGAGCAGTACTTC. The encoded protein is CASSRGSSYEQYF.

The chain has TRBV29-1 and TRBJ2-5; TRBD2 matches 15 bases. Germline V lookup: CDR1 SQVTM, CDR2 ANQGSEA. Trimming took 6 bases from V and 2 from J; bases not matched to a gene: 1. CDR3 length: 14 residues. CDR3 sequence: CSVGLAGGQETQYF. In nucleotides, the CDR3 is TGCAGCGTGGGACTAGCGGGGGGACAAGAGACCCAGTACTTC.

The chain employs TRBV7-8 and TRBJ2-7; D may be TRBD2 (6 bases). The CDR3 sequence is 15 residues long. CDR1 and CDR2 from the germline V gene are SGHVS and FQNEAQ. V lost 5 bases and J 0 bases, leaving 14 bases between the germline ends. In DNA form, the CDR3 reads TGTGCCAGCAGCCCCCGGGCGGGGAGCTCCTACGAGCAGTACTTC. Its protein product is CASSPRAGSSYEQYF.

This chain connects TRBV5-6 to TRBJ1-5; a possible D gene is TRBD1 (6 bases). This CDR3 region has 16 residues. Germline CDR1 and CDR2: SGHDT and YYEEEE. The germline V and J ends were trimmed by 2 bases and 0 bases, with 12 bases remaining between them. The CDR3 DNA reads TGTGCCAGCAGCTTTGGACAGCTGGATAGCAATCAGCCCCAGCATTTT. It codes for CASSFGQLDSNQPQHF.

The gene calls are TRBV6-2 or TRBV6-3 and TRBJ1-5; 7 nucleotides align to TRBD1. The V segment lost 4 bases and the J segment 4 bases; nucleotides outside the gene matches: 7. The CDR3 is 15 residues long. Per the germline V gene, CDR1 is MNHEY and CDR2 is SVGEGT. CDR3 bases: TGTGCCAGCAGTTCCATGGGACAGATGAATCAGCCCCAGCATTTT. This codes for CASSSMGQMNQPQHF.

The chain combines TRBV19 with TRBJ2-3; tentative D call: TRBD2 (5 bases). The germline CDR1 and CDR2 sequences are LNHDA and SQIVND (reference sequence). The CDR3 is made up of 14 amino acids. The V and J ends lost 5 bases and 1 base respectively, with 10 bases between them. CDR3 coding DNA: TGTGCCAGTAGTGCCGGGATTGGCACAGATACGCAGTATTTT. Encoded protein: CASSAGIGTDTQYF.

The chain employs TRBV7-6 and TRBJ2-1; TRBD1 is a possible D gene (6 bases). V lost 5 bases, J lost 0 bases, and 14 bases lay in between. The CDR3 is 16 residues long. Germline V lookup: CDR1 SGHVS, CDR2 FNYEAQ. This CDR3 reads CASSLRQVSSYNEQFF. CDR3 in DNA: TGTGCCAGCAGCCTAAGACAGGTTAGCTCCTACAATGAGCAGTTCTTC.

The chain recombines TRBV23-1 with TRBJ1-2, with D unclear. TRBV23-1 is an ORF, and what it does is uncertain. With 7 bases removed from V and 4 bases from J, the gap between germline ends came to 7 bases. This CDR3 is 11 amino acids long. Here the CDR3 reads CASNTVYGYTF. In nucleotides, the CDR3 is TGCGCCAGCAATACAGTCTATGGCTACACCTTC.

The chain joins TRBV9 to TRBJ1-2; D possibly corresponds to TRBD1 (6 bases). This CDR3 has 15 amino acids. Per germline, CDR1 SGDLS and CDR2 YYNGEE. Trimming shortened V by 1 base and J by 1 base, and 11 bases separated the two germline ends. The CDR3 sequence is CASSVSTGVNYGYTF. The DNA of the CDR3 is TGTGCCAGCAGCGTATCGACAGGCGTTAACTATGGCTACACCTTC.

Written as DNA, the CDR3 is TGTGCCAGCAGCTTAACCCCCGGGGTGCGGGGGGGCGAAGATACGCAGTATTTT. Protein: CASSLTPGVRGGEDTQYF. V gene TRBV7-3 combines with J gene TRBJ2-3; 9 bases line up with TRBD2. The V gene's germline CDR1 is SGHTA and CDR2 FQGTGA. V lost 0 bases to trimming and J lost 5 bases; unmatched junction nucleotides: 12. This CDR3 region has 18 residues.

The rearrangement joins TRBV10-3 to TRBJ2-7; a weak D match, TRBD1 (6 bases). Germline V gives CDR1 ENHRY, CDR2 SYGVKD. V was pared by 6 bases and J by 2 bases, with 11 bases between. The CDR3 has 13 residues. This chain's CDR3 is CAISQTGAYEQYF. The CDR3 DNA reads TGTGCCATCAGCCAGACAGGAGCCTACGAGCAGTACTTC.